The T cell receptor (beta chain) under discussion was sequenced for a study of T cell repertoires in cytomegalovirus infection. Study in general: In public TCR beta signatures, there were indications of both CMV infection and matching HLA type. Study-level findings and limits: Identification of carriers of CMV plus the relevant HLA was performed using cumulative public TCR beta family frequency. What dominated the ex vivo response were HLA-C-restricted CMV-specific TCR beta clonotypes.

The CDR3 covers 15 residues. Looked up from germline, CDR1 is SGHVS and CDR2 is FNYEAQ. TCRdb passed the reads through MiXCR, listing each CDR3 protein once. The sample shows 100,000 or so distinct CDR3 sequences, 16% of them seen only once. Concerning this clonotype: Its matching antigen is unknown. This may come from a read error, since a much larger clone is one base off.

Sequencing input: PBMCs. This sequence joins TRBV7-6 and TRBJ1-1; 7 bases are a match to TRBD1. The TCR comes from a human donor in good health (CMV status not recorded). Some clones in this sample may be carry-over from other donors' samples. The CDR3 sequence is CATSSRQGGNTEAFF. The CDR3 nucleotides are TGTGCCACCAGCTCCCGACAGGGAGGGAACACTGAAGCTTTCTTT.